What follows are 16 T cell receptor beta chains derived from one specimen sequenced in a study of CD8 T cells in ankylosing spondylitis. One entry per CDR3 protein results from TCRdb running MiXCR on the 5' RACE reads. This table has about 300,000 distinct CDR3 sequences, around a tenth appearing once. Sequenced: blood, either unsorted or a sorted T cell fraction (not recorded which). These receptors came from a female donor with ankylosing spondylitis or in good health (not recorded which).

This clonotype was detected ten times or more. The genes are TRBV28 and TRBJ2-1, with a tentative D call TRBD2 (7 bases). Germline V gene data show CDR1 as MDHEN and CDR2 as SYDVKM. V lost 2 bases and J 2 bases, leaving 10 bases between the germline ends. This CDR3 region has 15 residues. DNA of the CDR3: TGTGCCAGCAGTTTAGGCGGGGGCCCCTACAATGAGCAGTTCTTC. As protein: CASSLGGGPYNEQFF.

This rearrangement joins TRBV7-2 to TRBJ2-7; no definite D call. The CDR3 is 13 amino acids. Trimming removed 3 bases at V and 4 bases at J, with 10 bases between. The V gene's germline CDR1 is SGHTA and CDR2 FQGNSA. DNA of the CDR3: TGTGCCAGCAGCTTGGAGTCTACGTACGAGCAGTACTTC. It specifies CASSLESTYEQYF. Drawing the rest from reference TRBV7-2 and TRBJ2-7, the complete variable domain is GAGVSQSPSNKVTEKGKDVELRCDPISGHTALYWYRQSLGQGLEFLIYFQGNSAPDKSGLPSDRFSAERTGGSVSTLTIQRTQQEDSAVYLCASSLESTYEQYFGPGTRLTVT.

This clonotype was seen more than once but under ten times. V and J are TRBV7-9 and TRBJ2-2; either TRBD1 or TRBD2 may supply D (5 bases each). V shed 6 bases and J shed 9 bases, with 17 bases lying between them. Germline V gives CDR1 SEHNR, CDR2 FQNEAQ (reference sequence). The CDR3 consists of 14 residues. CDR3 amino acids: CASRLGEINRELFF. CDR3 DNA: TGTGCCAGCAGACTAGGGGAAATCAACAGGGAGCTGTTTTTT.

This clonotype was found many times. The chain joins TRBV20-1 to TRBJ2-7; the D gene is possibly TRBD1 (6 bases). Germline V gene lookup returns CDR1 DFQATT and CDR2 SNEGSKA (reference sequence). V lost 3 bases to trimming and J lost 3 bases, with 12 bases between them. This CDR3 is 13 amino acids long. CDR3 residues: CSASRNRVYEQYF. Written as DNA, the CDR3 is TGCAGTGCTAGTCGGAACAGGGTCTACGAGCAGTACTTC.

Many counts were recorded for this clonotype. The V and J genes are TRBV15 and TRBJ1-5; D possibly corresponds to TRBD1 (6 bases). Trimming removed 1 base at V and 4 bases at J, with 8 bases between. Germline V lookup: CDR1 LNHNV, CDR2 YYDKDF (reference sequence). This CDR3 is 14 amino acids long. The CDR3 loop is CATSRATGNQPQHF. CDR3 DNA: TGTGCCACCAGCAGAGCAACAGGGAATCAGCCCCAGCATTTT.

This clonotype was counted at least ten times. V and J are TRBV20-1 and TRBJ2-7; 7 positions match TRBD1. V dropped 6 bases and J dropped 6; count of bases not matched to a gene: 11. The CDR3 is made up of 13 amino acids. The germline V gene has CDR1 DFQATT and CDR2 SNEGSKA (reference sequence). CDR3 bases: TGCAGTGCCAGATACAGGGGAAGGGGCGAGCAGTACTTC. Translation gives CSARYRGRGEQYF.

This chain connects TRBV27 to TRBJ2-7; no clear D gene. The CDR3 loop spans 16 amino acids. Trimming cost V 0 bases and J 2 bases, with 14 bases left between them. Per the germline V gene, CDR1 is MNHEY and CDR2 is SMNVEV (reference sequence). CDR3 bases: TGTGCCAGCAGTTTATCCCAGGTCGGGTTGACCTACGAGCAGTACTTC. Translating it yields CASSLSQVGLTYEQYF.

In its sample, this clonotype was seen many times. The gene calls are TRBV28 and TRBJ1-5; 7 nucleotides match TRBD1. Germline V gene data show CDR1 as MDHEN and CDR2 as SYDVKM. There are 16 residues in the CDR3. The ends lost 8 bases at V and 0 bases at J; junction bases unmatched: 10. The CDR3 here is CASLVGDSYSNQPQHF. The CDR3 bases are TGTGCCAGCCTCGTCGGGGACAGCTATAGCAATCAGCCCCAGCATTTT. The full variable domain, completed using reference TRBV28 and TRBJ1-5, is DVKVTQSSRYLVKRTGEKVFLECVQDMDHENMFWYRQDPGLGLRLIYFSYDVKMKEKGDIPEGYSVSREKKERFSLILESASTNQTSMYLCASLVGDSYSNQPQHFGDGTRLSIL.

CDR3 nucleotide sequence: TGCAGTGCTAGAGGTTCGACAGAGTACGAGCAGTACTTC. Its translation: CSARGSTEYEQYF. The chain recombines TRBV20-1 with TRBJ2-7; perhaps TRBD1 as D (5 bases). Germline loops: CDR1 DFQATT, CDR2 SNEGSKA (reference sequence). The CDR3 spans 13 residues. The V gene lost 1 base and the J gene lost 4 bases, with 11 bases spanning the gap.

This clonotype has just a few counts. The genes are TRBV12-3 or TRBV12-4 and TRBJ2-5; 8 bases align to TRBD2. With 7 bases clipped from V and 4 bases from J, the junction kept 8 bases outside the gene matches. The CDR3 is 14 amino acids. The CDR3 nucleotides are TGTGCCAGCACCTCAACTCTAGCGGGAGAGACCCAGTACTTC. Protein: CASTSTLAGETQYF.

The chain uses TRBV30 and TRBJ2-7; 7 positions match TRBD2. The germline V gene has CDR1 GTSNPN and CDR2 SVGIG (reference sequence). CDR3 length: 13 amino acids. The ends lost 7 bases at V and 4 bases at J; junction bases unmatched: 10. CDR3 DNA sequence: TGTGCCTCAGCGGGACCAAACTCTTACGAGCAGTACTTC. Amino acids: CASAGPNSYEQYF. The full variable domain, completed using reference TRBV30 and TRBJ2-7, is SQTIHQWPATLVQPVGSPLSLECTVEGTSNPNLYWYRQAAGRGLQLLFYSVGIGQISSEVPQNLSASRPQDRQFILSSKKLLLSDSGFYLCASAGPNSYEQYFGPGTRLTVT.

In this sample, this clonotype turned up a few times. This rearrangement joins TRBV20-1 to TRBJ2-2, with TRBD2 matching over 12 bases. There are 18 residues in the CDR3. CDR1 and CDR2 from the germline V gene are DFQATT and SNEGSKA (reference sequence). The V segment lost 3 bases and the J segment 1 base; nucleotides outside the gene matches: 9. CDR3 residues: CSASRRLAGEKNTGELFF. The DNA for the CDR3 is TGCAGTGCTAGTAGGAGACTAGCGGGAGAGAAGAACACCGGGGAGCTGTTTTTT.

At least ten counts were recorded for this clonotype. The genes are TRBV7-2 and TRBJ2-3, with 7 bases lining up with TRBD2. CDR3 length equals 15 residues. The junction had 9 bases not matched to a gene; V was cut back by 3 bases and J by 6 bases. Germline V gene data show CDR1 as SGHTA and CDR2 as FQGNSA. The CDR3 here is CASSLLMREGDTQYF. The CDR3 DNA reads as TGTGCCAGCAGCTTGTTAATGAGGGAGGGGGATACGCAGTATTTT.

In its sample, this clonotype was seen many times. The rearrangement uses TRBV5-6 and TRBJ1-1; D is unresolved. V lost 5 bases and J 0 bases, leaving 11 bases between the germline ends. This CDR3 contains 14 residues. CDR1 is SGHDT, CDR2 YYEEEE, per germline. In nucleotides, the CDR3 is TGTGCCAGCAGGATGAACCAGCTGAACACTGAAGCTTTCTTT. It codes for CASRMNQLNTEAFF. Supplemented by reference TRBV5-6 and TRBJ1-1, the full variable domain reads DAGVTQSPTHLIKTRGQQVTLRCSPKSGHDTVSWYQQALGQGPQFIFQYYEEEERQRGNFPDRFSGHQFPNYSSELNVNALLLGDSALYLCASRMNQLNTEAFFGQGTRLTVV.

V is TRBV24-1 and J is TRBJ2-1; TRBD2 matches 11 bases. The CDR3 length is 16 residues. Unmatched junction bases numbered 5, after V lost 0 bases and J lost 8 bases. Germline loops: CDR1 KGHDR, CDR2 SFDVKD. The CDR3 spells CATSDLLTSGSDEQFF. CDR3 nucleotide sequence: TGTGCCACCAGTGATTTGTTAACTAGCGGGAGCGATGAGCAGTTCTTC.

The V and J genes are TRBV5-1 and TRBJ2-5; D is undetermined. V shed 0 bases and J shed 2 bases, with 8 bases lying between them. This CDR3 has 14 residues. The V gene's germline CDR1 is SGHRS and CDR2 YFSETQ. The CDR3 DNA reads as TGCGCCAGCAGCTTGGCGCTTCGTCAAGAGACCCAGTACTTC. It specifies CASSLALRQETQYF.